This TCR beta chain was observed in a study of CD8 T cells in Susac syndrome. Overall study: Patients with Susac syndrome had blood drawn and were at that point therapy-naive, on corticosteroids, or on intravenous immunoglobulin alone.

Negative isolation was used for CD8+ and CD4+ T cells, and FACS enrichment was applied to TEMRA cells. Note on this clonotype: Its matching antigen is unknown.

V gave up 2 bases and J gave up 4 bases, with 9 bases separating them. This CDR3 comprises 13 residues. Germline V gives CDR1 DFQATT, CDR2 SNEGSKA (reference sequence). With random hexamers, reverse transcription was performed on about 0.5 to 1 ug of RNA. TCR beta CDR3 was amplified by immunoSEQ multiplex PCR. This amplification extended across 54 Vbeta and 13 Jbeta segments. TCRdb fed the immunoSEQ multiplex PCR reads into MiXCR, producing one record per CDR3 protein. In the table there are about 140,000 distinct CDR3 sequences, more than 85% of which are singletons. Overall study results and limits: It was acknowledged in the study that the number of individuals who were included in its TCR sequencing and HLA analysis was relatively small.

The sequenced material came from CD4+ T cells from PBMCs. The chain carries TRBV20-1 and TRBJ1-5; no firm D call. This TCR derives from a human donor with Susac syndrome. For the CDR3, the DNA is TGCAGTGCTAGAAGGCCCGGGAATCAGCCCCAGCATTTT. Translated: CSARRPGNQPQHF.